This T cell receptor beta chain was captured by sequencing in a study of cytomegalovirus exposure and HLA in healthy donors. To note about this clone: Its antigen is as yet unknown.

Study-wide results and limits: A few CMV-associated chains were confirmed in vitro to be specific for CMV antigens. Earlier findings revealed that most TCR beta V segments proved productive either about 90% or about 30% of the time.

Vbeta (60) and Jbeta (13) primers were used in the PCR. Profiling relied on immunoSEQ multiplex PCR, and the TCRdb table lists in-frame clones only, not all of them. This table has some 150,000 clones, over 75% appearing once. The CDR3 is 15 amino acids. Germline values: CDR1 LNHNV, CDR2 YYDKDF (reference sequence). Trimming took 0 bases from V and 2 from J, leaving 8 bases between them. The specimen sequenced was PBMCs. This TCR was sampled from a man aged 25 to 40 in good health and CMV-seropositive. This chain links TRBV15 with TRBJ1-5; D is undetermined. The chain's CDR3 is CATSRDRSGNQPQHF. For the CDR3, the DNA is TGTGCCACCAGCAGAGATCGTTCGGGCAATCAGCCCCAGCATTTT.